This T cell receptor beta chain emerged from a study of post-analysis software for immune sequencing data. Study-wide context: Courses of disease covered relapsing-remitting, secondary progressive and progressive-relapsing multiple sclerosis.

The CDR3 totals 15 residues. Germline loops: CDR1 SEHNR, CDR2 FQNEAQ (reference sequence). Overall study findings and caveats: In multiple sclerosis, normalized Chao1 diversity was significantly below that of controls. Elevated frequency relative to controls characterized 4 or 5 TRBV segments in patients, TRBV5-6, TRBV5-1 and TRBV20-1 among them. Batch-matched samples strongly co-clustered by F measure.

TCR beta cDNA libraries had unique molecular identifiers. TCRdb called the PCR reads again in MiXCR, with one record for every CDR3 protein. Counted here are around 500,000 distinct CDR3 sequences, around 34% occurring once; the ten biggest clones make up around 6.1%. To note about this clonotype: Its matching antigen is unknown.

The sequenced material came from blood. This receptor was identified in a girl between 2 and 17 years old with multiple sclerosis. The V and J genes are TRBV7-9 and TRBJ2-5; possible D gene TRBD2, 6 bases. The J call may not be correct, given that the DNA end is closer to TRBJ2-1. The CDR3 DNA reads as TGTGCCAGCAGCTTGGCGGGGCCCTACCAAGAGACCCAGTTCTTC. Its translation: CASSLAGPYQETQFF.